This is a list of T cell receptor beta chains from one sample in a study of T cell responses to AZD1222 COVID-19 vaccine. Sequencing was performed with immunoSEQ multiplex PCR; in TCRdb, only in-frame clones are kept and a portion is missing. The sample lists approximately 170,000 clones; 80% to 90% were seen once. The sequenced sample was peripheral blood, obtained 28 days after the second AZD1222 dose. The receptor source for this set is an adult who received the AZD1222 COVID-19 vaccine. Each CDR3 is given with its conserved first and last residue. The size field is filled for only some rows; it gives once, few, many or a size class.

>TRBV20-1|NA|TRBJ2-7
CSASGPTGVAYEQYF
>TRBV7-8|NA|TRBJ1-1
CASSRDRWGAFF
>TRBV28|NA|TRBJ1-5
CASSWGSNQPQHF
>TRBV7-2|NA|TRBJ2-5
CASSLELAQETQYF
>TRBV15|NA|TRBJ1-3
CATSTFRGAGNTIYF
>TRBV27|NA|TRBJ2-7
CASSLFAGSYEQYF
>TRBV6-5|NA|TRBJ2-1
CASSYSLARTYNEQFF
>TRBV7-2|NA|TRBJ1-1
CASSLLTTLTNTEAFF
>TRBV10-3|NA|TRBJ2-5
CAISEVIGEETQYF
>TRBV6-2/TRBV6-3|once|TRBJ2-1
CASRPPHRGRSNEQFF
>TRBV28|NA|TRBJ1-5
CASGADRGHQPQHF
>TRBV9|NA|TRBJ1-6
CASSVATNSPLHF
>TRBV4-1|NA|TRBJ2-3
CASSAPTAGGTDTQYF
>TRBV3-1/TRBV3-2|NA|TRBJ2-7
CASSPPSGGDEQYF
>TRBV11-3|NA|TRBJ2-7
CASSSTTTYEQYF
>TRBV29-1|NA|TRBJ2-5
CSGAYPPGTQYF
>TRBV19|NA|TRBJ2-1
CASSTRGPAYNEQFF
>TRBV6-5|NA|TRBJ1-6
CASSSLNNSPLHF
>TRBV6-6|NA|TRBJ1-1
CASSRGLGTEAFF
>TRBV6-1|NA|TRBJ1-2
CASFFAGRGYTF
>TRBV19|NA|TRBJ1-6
CASTAGGLDSPLHF
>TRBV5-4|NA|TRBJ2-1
CASSSKSSGGYNEQFF
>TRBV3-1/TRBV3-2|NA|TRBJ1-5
CASSQDGTATEPQHF
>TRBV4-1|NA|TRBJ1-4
CASSQAFVEKLFF
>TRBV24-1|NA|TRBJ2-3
CATSDPGTSGGARPDTQYF
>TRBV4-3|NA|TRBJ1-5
CASSLGRDQPQHF
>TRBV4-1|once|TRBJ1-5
CASSQDLPRNQPQHF
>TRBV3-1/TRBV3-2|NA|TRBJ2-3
CASSQDLGGPSTDTQYF
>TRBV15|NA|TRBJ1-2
CATSRGADGALIGYTF
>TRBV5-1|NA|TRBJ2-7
CASSWDIGAYEQYF
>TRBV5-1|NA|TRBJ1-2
CASSLVQSYGYTF
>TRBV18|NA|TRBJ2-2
CASSPLRGNTGELFF
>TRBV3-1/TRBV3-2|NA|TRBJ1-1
CASSLKMSTEAFF
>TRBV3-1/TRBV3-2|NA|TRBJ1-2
CASSLRTVPLGYTF
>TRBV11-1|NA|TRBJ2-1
CASSPGLGRYEQFF
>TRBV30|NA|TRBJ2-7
CAWSQGVLYEQYF
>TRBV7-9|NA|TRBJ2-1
CASSLAGTNNEQFF
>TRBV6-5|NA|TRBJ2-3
CASSFAGGSDTQYF
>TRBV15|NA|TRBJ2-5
CATSPRGSGAETQYF
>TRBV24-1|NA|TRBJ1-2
CATSDGTGGYTF
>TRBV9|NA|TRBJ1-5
CASSVARGNQPQHF
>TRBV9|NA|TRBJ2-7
CASSVRTSAYEQYF
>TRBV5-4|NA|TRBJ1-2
CASSLGGYGYTF
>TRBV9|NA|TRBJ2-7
CASSVGKGLENSYEQYF
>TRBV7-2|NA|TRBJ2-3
CASSLGLSTDTQYF
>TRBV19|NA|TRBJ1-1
CASSSRINRGGTEAFF
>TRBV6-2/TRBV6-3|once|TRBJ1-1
CASSQPGSGTEAFF
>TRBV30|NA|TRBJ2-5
CAWRGVQETQYF
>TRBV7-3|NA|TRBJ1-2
CASSLVAGQGNYGYTF